This T cell receptor beta chain was obtained from a study of T cells after yellow fever vaccination. V shed 0 bases and J shed 0 bases, with 13 bases lying between them. The length of the CDR3 is 17 residues. Germline CDR1 reads SGHKS; CDR2 reads YYEKEE (reference sequence). By 5'RACE template switching, TCR cDNA was produced, with a universal primer site and UMIs added in the process. MiXCR, applied by TCRdb to the 5' RACE reads, yields one record per CDR3 protein. The profile shows roughly 120,000 distinct CDR3 sequences, about 7% of them singletons. This clonotype was detected many times. The chain links TRBV5-5 to TRBJ1-3; D remains unclear. The TCR was taken from a young man who received the YFV17D yellow fever vaccine. The sample here was CD4+ T cells sorted from PBMCs, taken roughly 46 days after the first yellow fever vaccination. The CDR3: CASSLGSLVSSGNTIYF. The CDR3 coding sequence is TGTGCCAGCAGCTTGGGGTCGCTGGTCAGCTCTGGAAACACCATATATTTT.